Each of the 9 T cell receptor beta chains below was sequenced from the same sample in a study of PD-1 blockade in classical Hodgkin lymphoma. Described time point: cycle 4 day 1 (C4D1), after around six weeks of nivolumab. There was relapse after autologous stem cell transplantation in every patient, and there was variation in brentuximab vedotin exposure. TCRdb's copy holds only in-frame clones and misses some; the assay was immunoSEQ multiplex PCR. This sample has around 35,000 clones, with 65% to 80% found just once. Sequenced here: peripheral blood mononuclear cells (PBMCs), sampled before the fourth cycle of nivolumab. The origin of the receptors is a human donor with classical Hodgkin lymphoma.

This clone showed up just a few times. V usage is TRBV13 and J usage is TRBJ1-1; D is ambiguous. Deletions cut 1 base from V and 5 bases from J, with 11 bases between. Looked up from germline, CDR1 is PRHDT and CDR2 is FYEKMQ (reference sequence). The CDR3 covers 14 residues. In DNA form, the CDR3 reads TGTGCCAGCAGCTTAGCCCCCCAGAGTACTGAAGCTTTCTTT. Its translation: CASSLAPQSTEAFF.

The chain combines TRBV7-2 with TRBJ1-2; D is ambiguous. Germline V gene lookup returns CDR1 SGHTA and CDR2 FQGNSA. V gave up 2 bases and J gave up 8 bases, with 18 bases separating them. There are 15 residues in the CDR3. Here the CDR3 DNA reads TGTGCCAGCAGCTTACGGGTCCTCCCGCGTCGAGGCTACACCTTC. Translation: CASSLRVLPRRGYTF. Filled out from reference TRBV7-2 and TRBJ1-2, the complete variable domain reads GAGVSQSPSNKVTEKGKDVELRCDPISGHTALYWYRQSLGQGLEFLIYFQGNSAPDKSGLPSDRFSAERTGGSVSTLTIQRTQQEDSAVYLCASSLRVLPRRGYTFGSGTRLTVV.

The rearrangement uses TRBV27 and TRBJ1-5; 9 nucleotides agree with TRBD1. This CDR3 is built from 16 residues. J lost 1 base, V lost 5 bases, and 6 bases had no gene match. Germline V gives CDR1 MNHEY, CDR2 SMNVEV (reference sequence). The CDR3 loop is CASSPWTGVSNQPQHF. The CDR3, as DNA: TGTGCCAGCAGTCCATGGACAGGGGTGAGCAATCAGCCCCAGCATTTT.

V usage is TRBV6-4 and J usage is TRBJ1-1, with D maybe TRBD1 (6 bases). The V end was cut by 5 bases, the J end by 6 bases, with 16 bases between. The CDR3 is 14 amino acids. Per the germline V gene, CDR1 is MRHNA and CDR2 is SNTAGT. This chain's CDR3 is CASSQATGSAEAFF. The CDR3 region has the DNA TGTGCCAGCAGTCAAGCTACAGGGTCGGCTGAAGCTTTCTTT.

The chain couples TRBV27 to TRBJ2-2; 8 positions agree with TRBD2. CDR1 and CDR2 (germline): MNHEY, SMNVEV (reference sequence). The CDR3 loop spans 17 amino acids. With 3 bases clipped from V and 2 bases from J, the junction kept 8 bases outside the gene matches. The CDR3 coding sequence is TGTGCCAGCAGTTTCCGGACTAGCTGGCTTAACACCGGGGAGCTGTTTTTT. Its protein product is CASSFRTSWLNTGELFF.

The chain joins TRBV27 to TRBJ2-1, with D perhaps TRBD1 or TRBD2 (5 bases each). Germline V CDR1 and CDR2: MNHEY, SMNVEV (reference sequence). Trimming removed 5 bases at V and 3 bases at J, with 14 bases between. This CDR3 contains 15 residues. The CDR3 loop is CASSIEGTSYNEQFF. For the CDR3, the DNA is TGTGCCAGCAGTATAGAGGGGACCAGCTACAATGAGCAGTTCTTC.

The CDR3 loop is CASRPLGASGSYEQYF. The CDR3 coding sequence is TGTGCCAGCAGACCCTTGGGCGCTAGCGGTTCCTACGAGCAGTACTTC. V usage is TRBV28 and J usage is TRBJ2-7, with 7 nucleotides matching TRBD2. The CDR3 contains 16 residues. V shed 6 bases, J shed 1 base, and the junction held 12 bases outside the gene matches. Germline-derived CDR1 and CDR2 are MDHEN and SYDVKM.

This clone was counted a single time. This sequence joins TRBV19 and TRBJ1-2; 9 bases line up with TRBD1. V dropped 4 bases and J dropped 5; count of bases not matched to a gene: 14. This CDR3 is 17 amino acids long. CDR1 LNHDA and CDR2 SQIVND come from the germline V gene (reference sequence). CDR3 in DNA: TGTGCCAGTAGTAGGCTGACAGGGGGAAGGGTGAGGTATGGCTACACCTTC. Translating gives CASSRLTGGRVRYGYTF.

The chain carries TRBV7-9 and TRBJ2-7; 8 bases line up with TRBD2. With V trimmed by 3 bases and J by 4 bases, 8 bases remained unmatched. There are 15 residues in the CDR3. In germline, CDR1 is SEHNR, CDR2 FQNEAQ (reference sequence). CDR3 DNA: TGTGCCAGCAGCTTTCCCCGGGGGGGGGTGTACGAGCAGTACTTC. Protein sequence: CASSFPRGGVYEQYF.